The rows below give T cell receptor beta chains drawn from one sample of a study of blood T cell repertoires in COVID-19. This table comes from immunoSEQ multiplex PCR, and its TCRdb copy is limited to in-frame clones, with some not included. Here the sample spans roughly 63,000 clones, roughly 71% being singletons. Sequencing used peripheral blood. All receptors derive from a woman older than 75 with acute or convalescent COVID-19. Each CDR3 is given with its conserved first and last residue. D genes are given only for firm matches. A row's size may be missing; if present it is once, few, many or a size class.

size,J,D,length,V,CDR3,DNA
.,TRBJ2-3,.,11,TRBV30,CAWKERGTQYF,TGTGCCTGGAAGGAACGAGGCACGCAGTATTTT
.,TRBJ1-1,.,15,TRBV7-2,CASSLVAGVGTEAFF,TGTGCCAGCAGCTTAGTTGCAGGGGTCGGCACTGAAGCTTTCTTT
.,TRBJ2-1,TRBD2,19,TRBV10-3,CAISESRTSGGGRGNEQFF,TGTGCCATCAGTGAGTCGAGGACTAGCGGGGGGGGGCGGGGCAATGAGCAGTTCTTC
.,TRBJ2-7,TRBD2,16,TRBV27,CASSQRTSGRGYEQYF,TGTGCCAGCAGTCAACGGACTAGCGGGAGGGGATACGAGCAGTACTTC
once,TRBJ2-1,TRBD2,17,TRBV11-3,CASSPNRLAGTYNEQFF,TGTGCCAGCAGCCCGAATCGACTAGCGGGGACCTACAATGAGCAGTTCTTC
.,TRBJ2-1,.,14,TRBV5-1,CASSLVAESNEQFF,TGCGCCAGCAGCTTAGTCGCGGAATCCAATGAGCAGTTCTTC
once,TRBJ1-2,.,12,TRBV28,CAILLGGDGYTF,TGTGCCATCCTGCTAGGGGGTGATGGCTACACCTTC
.,TRBJ2-7,TRBD2,16,TRBV28,CASCIAGGRVTYEQYF,TGTGCCAGCTGTATAGCGGGAGGCCGAGTCACCTACGAGCAGTACTTC
.,TRBJ2-7,TRBD1,16,TRBV2,CASSDLPRGTGGEQYF,TGTGCCAGCAGTGACCTGCCTCGTGGGACAGGGGGCGAGCAGTACTTC
.,TRBJ2-7,TRBD2,15,TRBV7-9,CASSVTGGGAYEQYF,TGTGCCAGCAGCGTAACGGGAGGCGGAGCCTACGAGCAGTACTTC
.,TRBJ1-5,TRBD1,13,TRBV7-2,CASRDSLNQPQHF,TGTGCCAGCCGGGACAGCCTCAATCAGCCCCAGCATTTT
.,TRBJ2-1,TRBD2,15,TRBV4-2,CASSQGEGKDNEQFF,TGTGCCAGCAGCCAAGGGGAGGGGAAGGACAATGAGCAGTTCTTC
.,TRBJ2-3,TRBD2,14,TRBV4-3,CASSSGSRGDTQYF,TGCGCCAGCTCTAGCGGCTCCCGAGGAGATACGCAGTATTTT
.,TRBJ2-3,TRBD2,15,TRBV4-3,CASSPTSGATDTQYF,TGCGCCAGCAGCCCCACTAGCGGGGCCACAGATACGCAGTATTTT
many,TRBJ2-7,TRBD2,18,TRBV11-3,CASSLDRSGGSGSYEQYF,TGTGCCAGCAGCTTAGATCGAAGCGGCGGTAGCGGGAGTTACGAGCAGTACTTC